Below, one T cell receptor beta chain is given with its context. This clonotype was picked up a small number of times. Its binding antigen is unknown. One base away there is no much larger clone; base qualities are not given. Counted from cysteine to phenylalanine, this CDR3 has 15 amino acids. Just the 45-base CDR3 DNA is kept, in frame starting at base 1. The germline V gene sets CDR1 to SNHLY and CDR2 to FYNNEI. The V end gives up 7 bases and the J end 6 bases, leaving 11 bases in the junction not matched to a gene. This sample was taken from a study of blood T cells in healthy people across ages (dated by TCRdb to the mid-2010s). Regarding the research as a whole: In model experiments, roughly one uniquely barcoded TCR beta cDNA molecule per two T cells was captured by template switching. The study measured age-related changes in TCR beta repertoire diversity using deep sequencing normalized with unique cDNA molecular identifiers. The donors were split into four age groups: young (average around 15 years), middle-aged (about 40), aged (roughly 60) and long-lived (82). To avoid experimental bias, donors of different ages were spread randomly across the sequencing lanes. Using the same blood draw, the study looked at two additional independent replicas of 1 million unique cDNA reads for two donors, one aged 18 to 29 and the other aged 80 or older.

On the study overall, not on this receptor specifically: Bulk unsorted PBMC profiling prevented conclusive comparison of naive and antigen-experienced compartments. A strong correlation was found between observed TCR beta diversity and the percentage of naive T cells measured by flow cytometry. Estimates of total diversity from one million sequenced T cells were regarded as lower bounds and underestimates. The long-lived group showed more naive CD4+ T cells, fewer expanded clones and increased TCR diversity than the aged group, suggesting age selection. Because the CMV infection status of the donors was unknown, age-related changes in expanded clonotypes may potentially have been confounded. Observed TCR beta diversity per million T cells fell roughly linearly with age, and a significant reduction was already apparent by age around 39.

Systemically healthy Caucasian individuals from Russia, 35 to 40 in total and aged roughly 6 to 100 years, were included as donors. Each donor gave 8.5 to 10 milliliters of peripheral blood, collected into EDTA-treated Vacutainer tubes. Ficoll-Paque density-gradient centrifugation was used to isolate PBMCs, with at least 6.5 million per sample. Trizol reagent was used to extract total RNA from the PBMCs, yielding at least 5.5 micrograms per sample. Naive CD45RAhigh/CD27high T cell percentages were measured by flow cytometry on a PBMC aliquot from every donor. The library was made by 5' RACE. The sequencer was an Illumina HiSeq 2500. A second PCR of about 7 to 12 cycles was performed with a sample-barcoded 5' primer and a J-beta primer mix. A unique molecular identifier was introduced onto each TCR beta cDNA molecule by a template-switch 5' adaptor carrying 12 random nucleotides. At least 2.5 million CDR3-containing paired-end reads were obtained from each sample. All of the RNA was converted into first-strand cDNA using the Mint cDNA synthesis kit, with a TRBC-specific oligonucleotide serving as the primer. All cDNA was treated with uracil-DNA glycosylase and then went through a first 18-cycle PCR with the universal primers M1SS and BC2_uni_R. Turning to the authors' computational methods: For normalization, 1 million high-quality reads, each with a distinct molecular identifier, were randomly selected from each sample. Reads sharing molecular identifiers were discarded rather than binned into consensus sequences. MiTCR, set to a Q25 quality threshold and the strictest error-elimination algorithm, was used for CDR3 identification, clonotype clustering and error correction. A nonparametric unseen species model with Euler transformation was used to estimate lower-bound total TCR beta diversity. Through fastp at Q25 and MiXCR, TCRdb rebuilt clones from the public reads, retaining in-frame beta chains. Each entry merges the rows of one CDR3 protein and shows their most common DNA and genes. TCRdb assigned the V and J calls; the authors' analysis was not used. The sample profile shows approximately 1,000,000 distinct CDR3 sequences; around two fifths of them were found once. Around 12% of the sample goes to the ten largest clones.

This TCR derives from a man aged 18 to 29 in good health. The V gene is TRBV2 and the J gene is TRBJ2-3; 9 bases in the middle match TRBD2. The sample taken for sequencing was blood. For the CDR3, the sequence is CASNQLLAGQDTQYF. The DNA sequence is TGTGCCAGCAACCAGTTGCTAGCGGGGCAGGATACGCAGTATTTT.